Listed below are T cell receptor beta chains from one sample, sequenced in a study of naive and memory T cell subsets. TCRdb used MiXCR to reprocess the UMI-ligation and nested PCR reads, holding one entry per CDR3 protein. Among tens of thousands of distinct CDR3 sequences listed, 10% to 15% were seen once. The sequenced material came from effector memory CD4+ T cells from blood. These receptors all stem from a human donor in good health. CDR3s include the opening cysteine and the closing phenylalanine or tryptophan. Fields, in order: clone size, D gene, V gene, J gene, CDR3 protein, CDR3 DNA. A D gene is named only where the DNA matches it firmly. Clone size is not always given. Where it is, it says once, few, many or a class for expanded clones.

>few|NA|TRBV27|TRBJ2-2
CASSYGQNTGELFF
TGTGCCAGCAGTTATGGACAGAACACCGGGGAGCTGTTTTTT
>few|TRBD1|TRBV20-1|TRBJ1-2
CSAPQRRGNYGYTF
TGCAGTGCTCCCCAACGCAGGGGGAACTATGGCTACACCTTC
>many|NA|TRBV4-2|TRBJ1-6
CASSQEAGRNSPLHF
TGTGCCAGCAGCCAAGAAGCAGGGCGGAATTCACCCCTCCACTTT
>many|TRBD1|TRBV5-1|TRBJ2-1
CASSLTPGQVDEQFF
TGCGCCAGCAGCTTGACACCGGGACAGGTTGATGAGCAGTTCTTC
>few|NA|TRBV10-3|TRBJ1-5
CAISGDRNNQPQHF
TGTGCCATCAGTGGTGACAGAAACAATCAGCCCCAGCATTTT
>NA|TRBD2|TRBV7-2|TRBJ2-7
CASSQGTSRTYEQYF
TGTGCCAGCAGCCAAGGGACTAGCCGTACCTACGAGCAGTACTTC
>many|NA|TRBV7-8|TRBJ2-3
CASRDWATDTQYF
TGTGCCAGTAGGGACTGGGCCACAGATACGCAGTATTTT
>few|NA|TRBV7-3|TRBJ1-6
CASSSGPHNSPLHF
TGTGCCAGCAGCTCGGGCCCACATAATTCACCCCTCCACTTT
>NA|NA|TRBV7-2|TRBJ1-3
CASSFHGSGNTIYF
TGTGCCAGCAGCTTTCATGGAAGTGGAAACACCATATATTTT
>NA|NA|TRBV12-3/TRBV12-4|TRBJ2-1
CASSFGPYNEQFF
TGTGCCAGCAGTTTCGGGCCATACAATGAGCAGTTCTTC
>NA|NA|TRBV28|TRBJ2-7
CASSLVGVGRGRNEQYF
TGTGCCAGCAGTTTAGTTGGGGTCGGCAGGGGTAGGAACGAGCAGTACTTC
>few|NA|TRBV7-2|TRBJ1-1
CASSPSRVNTEAFF
TGTGCCAGCAGCCCAAGTAGGGTGAACACTGAAGCTTTCTTT
>many|NA|TRBV7-2|TRBJ1-5
CASSSTPISRQDGWGNQPQHF
TGTGCCAGCAGCTCCACACCGATTTCCCGACAGGACGGTTGGGGCAATCAGCCCCAGCATTTT
>NA|TRBD1|TRBV11-2|TRBJ1-1
CASSSDRDRGVTEAFF
TGTGCCAGCAGCTCGGATAGGGACAGGGGAGTTACTGAAGCTTTCTTT
>NA|NA|TRBV5-4|TRBJ2-7
CASSLDGSPYYEQYF
TGTGCCAGCAGCTTAGACGGTTCCCCCTACTACGAGCAGTACTTC
>few|NA|TRBV20-1|TRBJ1-5
CSASVGQPQHF
TGCAGTGCTAGTGTCGGCCAGCCCCAGCATTTT
>few|TRBD1|TRBV29-1|TRBJ2-7
CSVDGTGTYEQYF
TGCAGCGTTGACGGGACAGGGACGTACGAGCAGTACTTC
>medium-sized|NA|TRBV12-3/TRBV12-4|TRBJ1-1
CASSLIGTEAFF
TGTGCCAGCAGCCTGATAGGCACTGAAGCTTTCTTT
>medium-sized|TRBD1|TRBV6-1|TRBJ1-2
CASSDRDRGNYGYTF
TGTGCCAGCAGTGACCGGGACAGGGGAAACTATGGCTACACCTTC
>many|NA|TRBV18|TRBJ1-3
CASSMTDDSGNTIYF
TGTGCCAGCTCCATGACAGATGATTCTGGAAACACCATATATTTT
>many|TRBD1|TRBV20-1|TRBJ2-1
CSATEKGQGMREQFF
TGCAGTGCCACGGAAAAAGGACAGGGGATGCGTGAGCAGTTCTTC
>NA|NA|TRBV6-1|TRBJ2-1
CASSDIPSSYNEQFF
TGTGCCAGCAGTGATATTCCGAGCTCCTACAATGAGCAGTTCTTC
>NA|NA|TRBV20-1|TRBJ1-2
CSAVLNLNYGYTF
TGCAGTGCTGTCCTCAATCTAAACTATGGCTACACCTTC
>NA|TRBD2|TRBV11-2|TRBJ2-7
CASSYGTSGVYEQYF
TGTGCCAGCAGCTACGGGACTAGCGGAGTGTACGAGCAGTACTTC
>NA|NA|TRBV2|TRBJ1-1
CASSDLAGTMNTEAFF
TGTGCCAGCAGTGATCTTGCAGGGACTATGAACACTGAAGCTTTCTTT
>few|NA|TRBV25-1|TRBJ2-2
CASRVTGELFF
TGTGCCAGCAGGGTCACCGGGGAGCTGTTTTTT
>few|NA|TRBV6-1|TRBJ2-7
CASRSSYSGYEQYF
TGTGCCAGCAGATCGTCCTACTCAGGGTACGAGCAGTACTTC
>NA|TRBD2|TRBV5-1|TRBJ2-5
CASSSMPASGQETQYF
TGCGCCAGCAGCTCTATGCCCGCTAGCGGGCAAGAGACCCAGTACTTC